The 4 T cell receptor beta chains below come from one sample, sequenced in a study of OX40 agonist ivuxolimab in advanced cancers. Sequencing was performed with immunoSEQ multiplex PCR; in TCRdb, only in-frame clones are kept and a portion is missing. The sample contains more than 15,000 clones, approximately 69% of which appear only once. Material: CD4+ or CD8+ T cells sorted from blood, obtained in a trial of the OX40 agonist ivuxolimab. Source of these receptors: an adult with an advanced solid tumor such as melanoma, head and neck, liver or kidney cancer.

The chain recombines TRBV5-1 with TRBJ2-3; D is uncertain. Trimming shortened V by 2 bases and J by 2 bases, and 6 bases separated the two germline ends. CDR1 SGHRS and CDR2 YFSETQ come from the germline V gene. The CDR3 length is 13 residues. In nucleotides, the CDR3 is TGCGCCAGCAGCTTAGGGATCACAGATACGCAGTATTTT. Its translation is CASSLGITDTQYF.

The CDR3 sequence is CASSEAWDRGSTEAFF. The CDR3 DNA reads TGTGCCAGCAGTGAAGCCTGGGACAGGGGGAGCACTGAAGCTTTCTTT. The chain uses TRBV2 and TRBJ1-1, with TRBD1 matching 11 bases. This CDR3 is built from 16 residues. Per the germline V gene, CDR1 is SNHLY and CDR2 is FYNNEI. Trimming took 0 bases from V and 4 from J; bases not matched to a gene: 4.

J is TRBJ2-3 and V is TRBV5-6; D assignment may be TRBD1 or TRBD2 (5 bases each). Germline V gene sequence: CDR1 SGHDT, CDR2 YYEEEE. Trimming cost V 2 bases and J 6 bases, with 13 bases left between them. The CDR3 covers 14 residues. CDR3: CASSFGLHRDTQYF. DNA of the CDR3: TGTGCCAGCAGCTTTGGACTGCACAGGGATACGCAGTATTTT. Full variable domain (outside the CDR3, taken from reference TRBV5-6 and TRBJ2-3): DAGVTQSPTHLIKTRGQQVTLRCSPKSGHDTVSWYQQALGQGPQFIFQYYEEEERQRGNFPDRFSGHQFPNYSSELNVNALLLGDSALYLCASSFGLHRDTQYFGPGTRLTVL.

This clone qualifies as medium-sized (0.01 to 0.1%). V and J are TRBV4-1 and TRBJ1-2; D gene ambiguous. The V and J ends lost 0 bases and 3 bases respectively, with 8 bases between them. The CDR3 has 14 amino acids. Germline CDR1 reads MGHRA; CDR2 reads YSYEKL. CDR3 loop: CASSQDRSDYGYTF. The CDR3 nucleotides read TGCGCCAGCAGCCAAGACAGGAGCGACTATGGCTACACCTTC.